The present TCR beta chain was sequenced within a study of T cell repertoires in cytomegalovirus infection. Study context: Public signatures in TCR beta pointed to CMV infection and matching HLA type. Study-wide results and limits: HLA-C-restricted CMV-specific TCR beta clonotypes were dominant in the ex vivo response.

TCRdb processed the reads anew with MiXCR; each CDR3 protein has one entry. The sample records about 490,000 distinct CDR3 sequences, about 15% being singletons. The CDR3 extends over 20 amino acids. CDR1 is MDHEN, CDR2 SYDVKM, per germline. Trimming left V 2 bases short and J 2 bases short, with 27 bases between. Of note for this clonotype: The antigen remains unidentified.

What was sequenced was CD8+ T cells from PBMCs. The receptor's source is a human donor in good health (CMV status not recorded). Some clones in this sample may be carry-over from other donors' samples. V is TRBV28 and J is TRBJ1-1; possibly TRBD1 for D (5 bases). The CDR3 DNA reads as TGTGCCAGCAGTTTACCCTTCACTGGGACCAAACTCGTTATAAACACTGAAGCTTTCTTT. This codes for CASSLPFTGTKLVINTEAFF.